This T cell receptor (beta chain) was sequenced during a study of blood T cell repertoires in COVID-19. Background on the study: PBMCs, B-cell-depleted T cells, or T cells provided the cDNA or gDNA that made up the material.

CDR3 length: 17 amino acids. From germline, CDR1 is SGHTA and CDR2 FQGNSA. V was clipped by 2 bases and J by 0 bases, with 14 bases between them. Sequencing was performed with immunoSEQ multiplex PCR; in TCRdb, only in-frame clones are kept and a portion is missing. This repertoire shows tens of thousands of clones, over 90% found once; its top ten account for 9.5% to 15%. The chain is built from TRBV7-2 and TRBJ2-1; no clear D gene. Sequencing input: peripheral blood. This clonotype originated in a human donor in a cohort sampled during active COVID-19. The CDR3 bases are TGTGCCAGCAGCTTACATGAGCTACTGAGCTCCTACAATGAGCAGTTCTTC. This codes for CASSLHELLSSYNEQFF.